These T cell receptor beta chains were read from a single sample in a study of siplizumab effects on memory and regulatory T cells. Libraries were prepared by immunoSEQ multiplex PCR; TCRdb keeps only in-frame clonotypes and omits some of them. Of some 88,000 clones detected, 80% to 90% appear once; the ten largest clones hold 15%. Sequencing was carried out using CD4+ T cells sorted from blood. The receptors originated from a human donor in good health. The CDR3 runs from the conserved cysteine through the conserved F or W. Each record gives: V gene, D gene, J gene, clone size, CDR3 length, CDR3 DNA, CDR3 protein. A D gene is named only where the DNA matches it firmly. Clone size is shown for a subset of rows, as once, few, many or a class of expanded clone.

V gene: TRBV6-6
D gene: -
J gene: TRBJ2-6
clone size: -
CDR3 length: 15
CDR3 DNA: TGTGCCAGCACCCCGGATAGCTCTGGGGCCAACGTCCTGACTTTC
CDR3 protein: CASTPDSSGANVLTF

V gene: TRBV4-1
D gene: -
J gene: TRBJ2-7
clone size: once
CDR3 length: 15
CDR3 DNA: TGCGCCAGCAGCCAAGATTTCGGGTACTCCTACGAGCAGTACTTC
CDR3 protein: CASSQDFGYSYEQYF

V gene: TRBV7-9
D gene: TRBD1
J gene: TRBJ2-5
clone size: -
CDR3 length: 16
CDR3 DNA: TGTGCCAGCAGCTTAGCCATCCGGGACAGCCAAGAGACCCAGTACTTC
CDR3 protein: CASSLAIRDSQETQYF

V gene: TRBV9
D gene: -
J gene: TRBJ1-1
clone size: once
CDR3 length: 15
CDR3 DNA: TGTGCCAGCAGCGTAGTCCAAAACAGGGTTCAGGAAGCTTTCTTT
CDR3 protein: CASSVVQNRVQEAFF

V gene: TRBV12-5
D gene: TRBD2
J gene: TRBJ2-1
clone size: -
CDR3 length: 15
CDR3 DNA: TGTGCTAGTGTGCCTAGCGGGACCTCCTACAATGAGCAGTTCTTC
CDR3 protein: CASVPSGTSYNEQFF

V gene: TRBV20-1
D gene: -
J gene: TRBJ1-2
clone size: once
CDR3 length: 8
CDR3 DNA: TGCAGTGCTACTGGCTACACCTTC
CDR3 protein: CSATGYTF

V gene: TRBV28
D gene: TRBD2
J gene: TRBJ2-3
clone size: -
CDR3 length: 15
CDR3 DNA: TGTGCCAGCAGCCCCACTAGCGGGAGCACAGATACGCAGTATTTT
CDR3 protein: CASSPTSGSTDTQYF

V gene: TRBV19
D gene: -
J gene: TRBJ2-5
clone size: -
CDR3 length: 14
CDR3 DNA: TGTGCCAGTAGTGTAAACCCGAGGGCGGAGACCCAGTACTTC
CDR3 protein: CASSVNPRAETQYF

V gene: TRBV28
D gene: TRBD1
J gene: TRBJ2-1
clone size: -
CDR3 length: 18
CDR3 DNA: TGTGCCAGCAGTTTCCCCCCTGGGACAGGGATGTCCTACAATGAGCAGTTCTTC
CDR3 protein: CASSFPPGTGMSYNEQFF

V gene: TRBV10-3
D gene: TRBD1
J gene: TRBJ1-2
clone size: -
CDR3 length: 14
CDR3 DNA: TGTGCCAGCAGGGAGACAGGGTTGGTTGCCGGCTACACCTTC
CDR3 protein: CASRETGLVAGYTF

V gene: TRBV7-8
D gene: -
J gene: TRBJ2-4
clone size: few
CDR3 length: 15
CDR3 DNA: TGTGCCAGCAGCTTAGCTATCGGACGCTCGGACGTCCAGTACTTC
CDR3 protein: CASSLAIGRSDVQYF

V gene: TRBV7-9
D gene: -
J gene: TRBJ2-5
clone size: -
CDR3 length: 17
CDR3 DNA: TGTGCCAGCAGCTTAGGGTCTCGGGCGGCGTCCACTGGGGCCCAGTACTTC
CDR3 protein: CASSLGSRAASTGAQYF

V gene: TRBV19
D gene: TRBD2
J gene: TRBJ2-3
clone size: once
CDR3 length: 16
CDR3 DNA: TGTGCCAGTAGTGTCACTAGCGGGAGTCGGCAAGATACGCAGTATTTT
CDR3 protein: CASSVTSGSRQDTQYF

V gene: TRBV7-6
D gene: TRBD1
J gene: TRBJ2-1
clone size: -
CDR3 length: 15
CDR3 DNA: TGTGCCAGCAGCTTATCGGGACAGGGGGATGGTGAGCAGTTCTTC
CDR3 protein: CASSLSGQGDGEQFF

V gene: TRBV4-1
D gene: -
J gene: TRBJ2-1
clone size: -
CDR3 length: 13
CDR3 DNA: TGCGCCAGCAGCCAAGGCTACTACAATGAGCAGTTCTTC
CDR3 protein: CASSQGYYNEQFF

V gene: TRBV28
D gene: TRBD1
J gene: TRBJ2-1
clone size: -
CDR3 length: 15
CDR3 DNA: TGTGCCAGCAGTGGACAGGGGTGGAGGGGGAATGAGCAGTTCTTC
CDR3 protein: CASSGQGWRGNEQFF

V gene: TRBV4-3
D gene: -
J gene: TRBJ2-7
clone size: -
CDR3 length: 14
CDR3 DNA: TGCGCCAGCAGCCAAGACTTTGCAGACTACGGGTTGTACTTC
CDR3 protein: CASSQDFADYGLYF

V gene: TRBV5-6
D gene: TRBD2
J gene: TRBJ2-7
clone size: -
CDR3 length: 15
CDR3 DNA: TGTGCCAGCAGCTTGCTACGCGGGGGATCCTACGAGCAGTACTTC
CDR3 protein: CASSLLRGGSYEQYF

V gene: TRBV4-1
D gene: -
J gene: TRBJ1-4
clone size: -
CDR3 length: 14
CDR3 DNA: TGCGCCAGCAGCCAAGATCGGGCCGGGGAAAAACTGTTTTTT
CDR3 protein: CASSQDRAGEKLFF

V gene: TRBV9
D gene: -
J gene: TRBJ1-4
clone size: -
CDR3 length: 14
CDR3 DNA: TGTGCCAGCAGCGCCCGGGGCGGTAATGAAAAACTGTTTTTT
CDR3 protein: CASSARGGNEKLFF

V gene: TRBV19
D gene: TRBD1
J gene: TRBJ2-1
clone size: -
CDR3 length: 15
CDR3 DNA: TGTGCCAGTAGTATCTACAGGGGGTTTAAGAATGAGCAGTTCTTC
CDR3 protein: CASSIYRGFKNEQFF

V gene: TRBV29-1
D gene: TRBD1
J gene: TRBJ2-7
clone size: -
CDR3 length: 14
CDR3 DNA: TGCAGCGTTGGGCCGGGACAGGGGGCCCGGGAGCAGTACTTC
CDR3 protein: CSVGPGQGAREQYF

V gene: TRBV11-3
D gene: -
J gene: TRBJ2-7
clone size: once
CDR3 length: 17
CDR3 DNA: TGTGCCAGCAGCCTCACTAGAGGTGATGGGGGCCCCTACGAGCAGTACTTC
CDR3 protein: CASSLTRGDGGPYEQYF

V gene: TRBV7-2
D gene: -
J gene: TRBJ1-5
clone size: -
CDR3 length: 14
CDR3 DNA: TGTGCCAGCAGCTTATCCGGGACGGAGCAGCCCCAGCATTTT
CDR3 protein: CASSLSGTEQPQHF

V gene: TRBV7-9
D gene: TRBD1
J gene: TRBJ1-4
clone size: once
CDR3 length: 17
CDR3 DNA: TGTGCCAGCAGCTCCTCCGGCAACAGGGGGCTTCCGGAAAAACTGTTTTTT
CDR3 protein: CASSSSGNRGLPEKLFF

V gene: TRBV7-7
D gene: -
J gene: TRBJ2-1
clone size: -
CDR3 length: 13
CDR3 DNA: TGTGCTAGCAGCCCCGGACGGGGACAAAGGCAGTTCTTC
CDR3 protein: CASSPGRGQRQFF

V gene: TRBV2
D gene: TRBD1
J gene: TRBJ2-1
clone size: few
CDR3 length: 12
CDR3 DNA: TGTGCCAGCGGACAGGGGTTCATTGAGCAGTTCTTC
CDR3 protein: CASGQGFIEQFF

V gene: TRBV19
D gene: -
J gene: TRBJ2-3
clone size: -
CDR3 length: 15
CDR3 DNA: TGTGCCAGTAGCTTAGGGTGGTCTAACACAGATACGCAGTATTTT
CDR3 protein: CASSLGWSNTDTQYF

V gene: TRBV4-1
D gene: TRBD2
J gene: TRBJ2-5
clone size: -
CDR3 length: 16
CDR3 DNA: TGCGCCAGCAGCCAAGTCACTAGCGGGAGTGTAGAGACCCAGTACTTC
CDR3 protein: CASSQVTSGSVETQYF

V gene: TRBV5-6
D gene: -
J gene: TRBJ1-1
clone size: -
CDR3 length: 14
CDR3 DNA: TGTGCCAGCAGCGGAAAAAGAAGGAACACTGAAGCTTTCTTT
CDR3 protein: CASSGKRRNTEAFF

V gene: TRBV18
D gene: -
J gene: TRBJ2-5
clone size: -
CDR3 length: 15
CDR3 DNA: TGTGCCAGCTCACCGCGCGGATCGCCTGAAGAGACCCAGTACTTC
CDR3 protein: CASSPRGSPEETQYF

V gene: TRBV2
D gene: TRBD1
J gene: TRBJ2-1
clone size: -
CDR3 length: 15
CDR3 DNA: TGTGCCAGCGCTCGGGACAGGACTCCAATCAATGAGCAGTTCTTC
CDR3 protein: CASARDRTPINEQFF

V gene: TRBV9
D gene: TRBD1
J gene: TRBJ2-5
clone size: -
CDR3 length: 14
CDR3 DNA: TGTGCCAGCAGCGGAGGACAGGGACGAGAGACCCAGTACTTC
CDR3 protein: CASSGGQGRETQYF

V gene: TRBV6-5
D gene: TRBD2
J gene: TRBJ2-2
clone size: -
CDR3 length: 14
CDR3 DNA: TGTGCCAGCAGAGTACTAGCGCACACCGGGGAGCTGTTTTTT
CDR3 protein: CASRVLAHTGELFF

V gene: TRBV2
D gene: -
J gene: TRBJ2-7
clone size: -
CDR3 length: 13
CDR3 DNA: TGTGCCAGCAGTGCGCAGGGGCGAGGCGAGCAGTACTTC
CDR3 protein: CASSAQGRGEQYF

V gene: TRBV7-2
D gene: -
J gene: TRBJ1-4
clone size: once
CDR3 length: 12
CDR3 DNA: TGTGCCAGCAGCACTGCCGGGACTCGACTGTTTTTT
CDR3 protein: CASSTAGTRLFF

V gene: TRBV30
D gene: -
J gene: TRBJ1-1
clone size: few
CDR3 length: 14
CDR3 DNA: TGTGCCTGGAGCCTCGCTCGAATGAACACTGAAGCTTTCTTT
CDR3 protein: CAWSLARMNTEAFF

V gene: TRBV6-5
D gene: -
J gene: TRBJ2-2
clone size: -
CDR3 length: 15
CDR3 DNA: TGTGCCAGCAGAAATACAGGGTTATCCACCGGGGAGCTGTTTTTT
CDR3 protein: CASRNTGLSTGELFF

V gene: TRBV4-2
D gene: -
J gene: TRBJ1-2
clone size: once
CDR3 length: 15
CDR3 DNA: TGTGCCAGCAGCCAAGGGCCTGTTGGTTCCTATGGCTACACCTTC
CDR3 protein: CASSQGPVGSYGYTF

V gene: TRBV23-1
D gene: -
J gene: TRBJ1-2
clone size: -
CDR3 length: 14
CDR3 DNA: TGCGCCAGCAGTCAAGCAGGGAAAGTTTATGGCTACACCTTC
CDR3 protein: CASSQAGKVYGYTF

V gene: TRBV11-3
D gene: -
J gene: TRBJ1-1
clone size: -
CDR3 length: 15
CDR3 DNA: TGTGCCAGCAGCTTAGAAGGGACGGTGAACACTGAAGCTTTCTTT
CDR3 protein: CASSLEGTVNTEAFF

V gene: TRBV7-6
D gene: -
J gene: TRBJ1-1
clone size: -
CDR3 length: 14
CDR3 DNA: TGTGCCAGCAGTTACAGGCCGATGAACACTGAAGCTTTCTTT
CDR3 protein: CASSYRPMNTEAFF

V gene: TRBV7-2
D gene: TRBD1
J gene: TRBJ2-7
clone size: -
CDR3 length: 14
CDR3 DNA: TGTGCCAGCAGCGGCCGGACAGGCGAATCCGAGCAGTACTTC
CDR3 protein: CASSGRTGESEQYF

V gene: TRBV14
D gene: -
J gene: TRBJ2-7
clone size: -
CDR3 length: 14
CDR3 DNA: TGTGCCAGCAGCCAGGACTGGGCTACGAAGGAGCAGTACTTC
CDR3 protein: CASSQDWATKEQYF

V gene: TRBV9
D gene: TRBD1
J gene: TRBJ2-2
clone size: -
CDR3 length: 18
CDR3 DNA: TGTGCCAGCAGCGTAGCCAAGGTGTGGACAGGTAAAACCGGGGAGCTGTTTTTT
CDR3 protein: CASSVAKVWTGKTGELFF

V gene: TRBV4-3
D gene: -
J gene: TRBJ1-5
clone size: once
CDR3 length: 17
CDR3 DNA: TGCGCCAGCAGCCAAGATACCCCAGGGATTAGCAATCAGCCCCAGCATTTT
CDR3 protein: CASSQDTPGISNQPQHF

V gene: TRBV5-1
D gene: -
J gene: TRBJ1-1
clone size: -
CDR3 length: 13
CDR3 DNA: TGCGCCAGCGGATCAGGGCTGGGGACTGAAGCTTTCTTT
CDR3 protein: CASGSGLGTEAFF

V gene: TRBV30
D gene: -
J gene: TRBJ2-2
clone size: -
CDR3 length: 15
CDR3 DNA: TGTGCCTGGACAATTTCGGGACTTAACACCGGGGAGCTGTTTTTT
CDR3 protein: CAWTISGLNTGELFF

V gene: TRBV7-2
D gene: -
J gene: TRBJ2-7
clone size: -
CDR3 length: 18
CDR3 DNA: TGTGCCAGCGCACGAGGGGCGGGGTTTGCTCTGAACTCCTACGAGCAGTACTTC
CDR3 protein: CASARGAGFALNSYEQYF

V gene: TRBV28
D gene: -
J gene: TRBJ1-5
clone size: -
CDR3 length: 14
CDR3 DNA: TGTGCCAGCAGCCCGCGGGAGGGGGGCCAGCCCCAGCATTTT
CDR3 protein: CASSPREGGQPQHF

V gene: TRBV6-6
D gene: TRBD1
J gene: TRBJ1-5
clone size: -
CDR3 length: 15
CDR3 DNA: TGTGCCAGCAGCGCCCTCGGACAGGGGGGTCAGCCCCAGCATTTT
CDR3 protein: CASSALGQGGQPQHF

V gene: TRBV30
D gene: -
J gene: TRBJ1-5
clone size: -
CDR3 length: 14
CDR3 DNA: TGTGCCTGGAGTCCCGGGAGTAGCAATCAGCCCCAGCATTTT
CDR3 protein: CAWSPGSSNQPQHF

V gene: TRBV19
D gene: -
J gene: TRBJ2-2
clone size: -
CDR3 length: 16
CDR3 DNA: TGTGCCAGTAGTATAGGGGGCGGCGCCCCCCCCGGGGAGCTGTTTTTT
CDR3 protein: CASSIGGGAPPGELFF

V gene: TRBV7-9
D gene: -
J gene: TRBJ2-1
clone size: -
CDR3 length: 14
CDR3 DNA: TGTGCCAGCAGCTTAGGGGACCCAGTCAATGAGCAGTTCTTC
CDR3 protein: CASSLGDPVNEQFF

V gene: TRBV19
D gene: -
J gene: TRBJ1-2
clone size: few
CDR3 length: 14
CDR3 DNA: TGTGCCAGTAGTGTGCTAGAACCTAACTATGGCTACACCTTC
CDR3 protein: CASSVLEPNYGYTF